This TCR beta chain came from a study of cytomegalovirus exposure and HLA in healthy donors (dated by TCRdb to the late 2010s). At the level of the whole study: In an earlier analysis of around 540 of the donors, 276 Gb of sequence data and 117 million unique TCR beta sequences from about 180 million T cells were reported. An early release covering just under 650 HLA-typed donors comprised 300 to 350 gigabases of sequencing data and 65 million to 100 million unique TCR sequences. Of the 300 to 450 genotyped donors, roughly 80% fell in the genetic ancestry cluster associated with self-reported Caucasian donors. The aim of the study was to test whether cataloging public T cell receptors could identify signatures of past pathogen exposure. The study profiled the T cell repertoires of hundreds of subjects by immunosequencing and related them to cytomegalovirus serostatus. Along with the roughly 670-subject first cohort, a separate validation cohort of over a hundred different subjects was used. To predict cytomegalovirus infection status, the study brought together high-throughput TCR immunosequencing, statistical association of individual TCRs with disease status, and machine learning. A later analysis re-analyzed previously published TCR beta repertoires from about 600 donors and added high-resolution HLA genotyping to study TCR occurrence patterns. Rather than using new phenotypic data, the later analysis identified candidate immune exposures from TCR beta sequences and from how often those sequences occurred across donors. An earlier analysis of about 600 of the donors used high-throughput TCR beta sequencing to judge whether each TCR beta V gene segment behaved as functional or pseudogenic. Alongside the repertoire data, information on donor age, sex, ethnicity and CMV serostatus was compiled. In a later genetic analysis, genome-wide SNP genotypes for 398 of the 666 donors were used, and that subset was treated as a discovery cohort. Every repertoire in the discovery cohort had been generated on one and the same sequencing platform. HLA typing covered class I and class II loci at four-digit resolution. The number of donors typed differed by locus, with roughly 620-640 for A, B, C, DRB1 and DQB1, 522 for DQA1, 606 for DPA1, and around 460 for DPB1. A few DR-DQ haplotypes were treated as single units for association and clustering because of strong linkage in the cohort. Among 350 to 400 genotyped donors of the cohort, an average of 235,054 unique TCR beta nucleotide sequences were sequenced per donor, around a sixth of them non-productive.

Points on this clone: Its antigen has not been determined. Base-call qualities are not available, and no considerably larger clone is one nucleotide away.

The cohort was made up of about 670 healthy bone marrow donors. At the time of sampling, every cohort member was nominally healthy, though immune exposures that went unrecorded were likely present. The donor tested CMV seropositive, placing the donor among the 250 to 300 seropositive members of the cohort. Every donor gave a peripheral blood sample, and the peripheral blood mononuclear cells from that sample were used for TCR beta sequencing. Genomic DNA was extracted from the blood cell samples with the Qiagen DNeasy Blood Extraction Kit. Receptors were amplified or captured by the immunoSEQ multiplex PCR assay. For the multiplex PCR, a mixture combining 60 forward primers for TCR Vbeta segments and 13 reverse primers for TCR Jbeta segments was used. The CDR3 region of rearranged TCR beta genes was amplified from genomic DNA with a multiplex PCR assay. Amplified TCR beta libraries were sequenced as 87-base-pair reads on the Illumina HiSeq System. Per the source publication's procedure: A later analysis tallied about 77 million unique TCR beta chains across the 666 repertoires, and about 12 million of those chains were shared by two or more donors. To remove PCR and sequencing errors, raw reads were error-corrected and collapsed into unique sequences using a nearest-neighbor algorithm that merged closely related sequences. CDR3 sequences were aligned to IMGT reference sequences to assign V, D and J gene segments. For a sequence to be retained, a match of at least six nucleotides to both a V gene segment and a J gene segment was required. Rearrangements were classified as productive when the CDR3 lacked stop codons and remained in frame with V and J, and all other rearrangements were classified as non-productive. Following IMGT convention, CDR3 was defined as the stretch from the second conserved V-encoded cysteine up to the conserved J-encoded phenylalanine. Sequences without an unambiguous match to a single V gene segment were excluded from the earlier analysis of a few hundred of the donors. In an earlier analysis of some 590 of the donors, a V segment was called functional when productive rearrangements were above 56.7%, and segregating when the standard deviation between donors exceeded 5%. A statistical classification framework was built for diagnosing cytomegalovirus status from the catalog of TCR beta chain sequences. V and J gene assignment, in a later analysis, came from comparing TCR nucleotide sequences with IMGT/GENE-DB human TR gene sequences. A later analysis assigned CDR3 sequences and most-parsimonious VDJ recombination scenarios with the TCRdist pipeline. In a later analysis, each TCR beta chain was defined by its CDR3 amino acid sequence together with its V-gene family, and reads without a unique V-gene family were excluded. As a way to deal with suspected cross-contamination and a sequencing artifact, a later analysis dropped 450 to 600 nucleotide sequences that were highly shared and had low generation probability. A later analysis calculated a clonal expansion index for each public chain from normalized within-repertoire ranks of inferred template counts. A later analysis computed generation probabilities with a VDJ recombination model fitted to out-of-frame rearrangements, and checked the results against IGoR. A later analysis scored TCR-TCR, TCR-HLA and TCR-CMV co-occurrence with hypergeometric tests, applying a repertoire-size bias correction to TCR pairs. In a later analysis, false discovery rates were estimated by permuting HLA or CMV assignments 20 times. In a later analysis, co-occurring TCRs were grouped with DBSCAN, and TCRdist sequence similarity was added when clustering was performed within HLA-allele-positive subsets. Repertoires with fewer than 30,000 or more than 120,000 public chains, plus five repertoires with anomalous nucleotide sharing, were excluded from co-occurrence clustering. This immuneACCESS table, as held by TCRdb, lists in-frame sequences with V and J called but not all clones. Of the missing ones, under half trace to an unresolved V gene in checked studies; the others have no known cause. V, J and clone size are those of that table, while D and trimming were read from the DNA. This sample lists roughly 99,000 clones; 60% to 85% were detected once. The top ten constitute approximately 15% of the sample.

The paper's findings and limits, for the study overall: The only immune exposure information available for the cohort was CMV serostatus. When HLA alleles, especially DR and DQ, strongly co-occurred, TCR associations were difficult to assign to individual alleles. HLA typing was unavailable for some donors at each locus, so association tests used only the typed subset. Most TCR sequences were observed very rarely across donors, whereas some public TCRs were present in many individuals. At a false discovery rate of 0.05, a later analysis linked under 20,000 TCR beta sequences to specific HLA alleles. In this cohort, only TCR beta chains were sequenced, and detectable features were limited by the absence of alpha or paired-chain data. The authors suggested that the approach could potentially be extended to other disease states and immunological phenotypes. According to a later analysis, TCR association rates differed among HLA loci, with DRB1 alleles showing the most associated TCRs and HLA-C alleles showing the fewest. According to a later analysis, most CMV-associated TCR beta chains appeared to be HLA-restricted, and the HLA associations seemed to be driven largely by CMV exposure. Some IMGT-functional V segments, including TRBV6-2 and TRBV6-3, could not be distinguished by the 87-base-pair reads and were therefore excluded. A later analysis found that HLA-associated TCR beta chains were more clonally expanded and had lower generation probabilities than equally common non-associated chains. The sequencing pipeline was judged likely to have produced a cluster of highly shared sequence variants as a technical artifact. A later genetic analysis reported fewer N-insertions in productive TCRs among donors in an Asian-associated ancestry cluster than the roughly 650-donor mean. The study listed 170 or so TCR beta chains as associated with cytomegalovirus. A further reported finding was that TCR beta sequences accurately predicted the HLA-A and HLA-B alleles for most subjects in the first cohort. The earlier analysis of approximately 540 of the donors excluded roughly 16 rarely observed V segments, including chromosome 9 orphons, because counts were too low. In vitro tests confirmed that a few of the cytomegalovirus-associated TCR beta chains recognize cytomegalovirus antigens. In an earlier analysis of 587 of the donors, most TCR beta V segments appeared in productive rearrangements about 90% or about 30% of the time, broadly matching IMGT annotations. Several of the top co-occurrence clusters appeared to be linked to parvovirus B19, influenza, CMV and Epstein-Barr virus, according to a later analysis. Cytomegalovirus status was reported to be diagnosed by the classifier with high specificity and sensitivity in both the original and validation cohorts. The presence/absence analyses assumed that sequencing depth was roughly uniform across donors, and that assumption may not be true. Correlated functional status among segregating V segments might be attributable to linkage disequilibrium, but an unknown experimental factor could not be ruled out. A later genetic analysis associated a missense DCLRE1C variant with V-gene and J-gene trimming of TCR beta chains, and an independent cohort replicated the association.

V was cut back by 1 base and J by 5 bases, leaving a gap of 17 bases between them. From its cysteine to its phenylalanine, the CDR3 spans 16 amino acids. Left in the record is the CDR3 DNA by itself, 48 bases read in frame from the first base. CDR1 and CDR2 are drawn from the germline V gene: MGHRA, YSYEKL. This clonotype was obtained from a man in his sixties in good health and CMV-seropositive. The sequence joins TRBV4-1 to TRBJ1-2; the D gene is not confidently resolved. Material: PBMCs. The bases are TGCGCCAGCAGCCAAGGCCTCAGGATGGTTGGGTATGGCTACACCTTC. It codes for CASSQGLRMVGYGYTF.